Below are 3 T cell receptor beta chains sequenced from a single sample in a study of T cell repertoires in cytomegalovirus infection. Their recognized antigens are unknown. MiXCR, applied by TCRdb to the reads, yields one record per CDR3 protein. The table lists some 900,000 distinct CDR3 sequences, approximately 32% of them singletons, with roughly 12% in the top ten. Here the sequenced sample was cultured CD8+ T cells from PBMCs, taken from culture after CMV antigen stimulation. The receptors derive from a human donor in good health (CMV status not recorded). Some clones in this sample may be carry-over from other donors' samples.

The V call is TRBV7-9, the J call TRBJ2-7; 10 positions agree with TRBD1. CDR3 length: 15 residues. V lost 4 bases, J lost 7 bases, and 10 bases stayed unmatched. Germline CDR1 and CDR2: SEHNR and FQNEAQ (reference sequence). CDR3 bases: TGTGCCAGCAGCTCGGGGGACAGGGGCGCACCAGAGCAGTACGTC. This gives the protein CASSSGDRGAPEQYV.

The table lists this clonotype with many counts. The chain joins TRBV6-1 to TRBJ2-3; perhaps D is TRBD1 or TRBD2 (5 bases each). Deletions cut 5 bases from V and 0 bases from J, with 15 bases between. Germline CDR1 reads MNHNS; CDR2 reads SASEGT. The CDR3 extends over 16 amino acids. CDR3 sequence reads: CASSSYRDPSTDTQYF. The DNA of the CDR3 is TGTGCCAGCAGTTCTTACCGGGACCCAAGCACAGATACGCAGTATTTT.

This clonotype was found many times. The chain combines TRBV7-2 with TRBJ2-1; 13 bases are shared with TRBD2. Germline V gene sequence: CDR1 SGHTA, CDR2 FQGNSA. This CDR3 region has 16 residues. V lost 4 bases, J lost 7 bases, and 7 bases stayed unmatched. The CDR3 coding sequence is TGTGCCAGCAGCTACCAACTAGCGGGGGGGTCGAATGAGCAGTTCTTC. Encoded protein: CASSYQLAGGSNEQFF.